This entry lists 22 T cell receptor beta chains sequenced from one sample in a study of blood T cell repertoires in COVID-19. Generated by immunoSEQ multiplex PCR, the TCRdb table keeps only in-frame clones and is missing some. The sample has tens of thousands of clones, approximately 89% seen once; the top ten hold around 7%. The sequencing sample was made of peripheral blood. Receptors originate from a woman over 75 with acute or convalescent COVID-19.

This sequence joins TRBV11-2 and TRBJ1-3, with D tentatively TRBD1 (5 bases). V was cut by 3 bases and J by 2 bases, with 8 bases left in between. The CDR3 covers 14 residues. CDR1 is SGHAT, CDR2 FQNNGV, per germline. The CDR3 here is CASSFWGAGNTIYF. For the CDR3, the DNA is TGTGCCAGCAGCTTTTGGGGGGCTGGAAACACCATATATTTT.

This rearrangement joins TRBV5-5 to TRBJ1-1, with D perhaps TRBD1 (6 bases). This CDR3 is built from 15 residues. Trimming removed 1 base at V and 1 base at J, with 11 bases between. CDR1 SGHKS and CDR2 YYEKEE come from the germline V gene (reference sequence). The DNA of the CDR3 is TGTGCCAGCAGCTTGTATCAGGGGACGAACACTGAAGCTTTCTTT. Its translation is CASSLYQGTNTEAFF. The full variable domain, in which reference TRBV5-5 and TRBJ1-1 provide the parts outside the CDR3, is DAGVTQSPTHLIKTRGQQVTLRCSPISGHKSVSWYQQVLGQGPQFIFQYYEKEERGRGNFPDRFSARQFPNYSSELNVNALLLGDSALYLCASSLYQGTNTEAFFGQGTRLTVV.

The J gene is TRBJ2-3, the V gene TRBV7-9; 10 bases align to TRBD2. Germline values: CDR1 SEHNR, CDR2 FQNEAQ (reference sequence). The CDR3 is made up of 19 amino acids. V was pared by 5 bases and J by 0 bases, with 14 bases of the junction left unmatched. DNA of the CDR3: TGTGCCAGCAGCCGCAAAGCTAGCGGGGGATATACTAGCACAGATACGCAGTATTTT. Its translation: CASSRKASGGYTSTDTQYF.

The chain uses TRBV30 and TRBJ1-2; 7 bases are shared with TRBD1. This CDR3 contains 14 residues. V gave up 3 bases and J gave up 4 bases; unmatched junction bases: 8. Germline CDR1 reads GTSNPN; CDR2 reads SVGIG (reference sequence). In DNA, the CDR3 is TGTGCCTGGAGACGTACAGGGGAAACCTATGGCTACACCTTC. Its protein product is CAWRRTGETYGYTF.

The CDR3 reads CASSQGAGWNSPLHF. CDR3 bases: TGTGCCAGCAGCCAAGGGGCGGGGTGGAATTCACCCCTCCACTTT. The V call is TRBV14, the J call TRBJ1-6, with D unclear. Per germline, CDR1 SGHDN and CDR2 FVKESK. The CDR3 spans 15 residues. The V gene lost 1 base and the J gene lost 7 bases, with 11 bases spanning the gap.

The genes are TRBV7-9 and TRBJ1-2; TRBD1 matches 9 bases. The CDR3 is 14 amino acids. Germline loops: CDR1 SEHNR, CDR2 FQNEAQ (reference sequence). Trimming removed 5 bases from V and 8 bases from J; junction bases left unmatched: 9. Here the CDR3 DNA reads TGTGCCAGCAGCCCCTCGGACAGGGGTAAAGGCTACACCTTC. This codes for CASSPSDRGKGYTF. Full variable domain (remainder filled in from reference TRBV7-9 and TRBJ1-2): DTGVSQNPRHKITKRGQNVTFRCDPISEHNRLYWYRQTLGQGPEFLTYFQNEAQLEKSRLLSDRFSAERPKGSFSTLEIQRTEQGDSAMYLCASSPSDRGKGYTFGSGTRLTVV.

This chain connects TRBV19 to TRBJ2-1, with D possibly TRBD1 on 6 matching bases. Germline V gene sequence: CDR1 LNHDA, CDR2 SQIVND (reference sequence). The CDR3 extends over 15 amino acids. The germline V and J ends were trimmed by 3 bases and 9 bases, with 18 bases remaining between them. CDR3: CASSIRGWFSIEQFF. The CDR3 coding sequence is TGTGCCAGTAGTATCAGGGGTTGGTTTTCGATTGAGCAGTTCTTC.

This clone turned up a few times. The chain joins TRBV6-6 to TRBJ1-1; 9 bases line up with TRBD1. This CDR3 region has 17 residues. CDR1 and CDR2 (germline): MNHNY, SVGAGI (reference sequence). The V gene end was trimmed by 5 bases and the J gene end by 3 bases; junction bases not matched to a gene: 13. The CDR3 region is CASSPPRQGVGHTEAFF. The CDR3 nucleotides are TGTGCCAGCAGTCCCCCTCGACAGGGGGTTGGACACACTGAAGCTTTCTTT.

V usage is TRBV6-1 and J usage is TRBJ2-2, with TRBD2 matching 9 bases. The junction had 7 bases not matched to a gene; V was cut back by 2 bases and J by 3 bases. Germline V CDR1 and CDR2: MNHNS, SASEGT. This CDR3 region has 17 residues. CDR3 sequence: CASSESLAGWDTGELFF. In DNA form, the CDR3 reads TGTGCCAGCAGTGAAAGCCTAGCGGGGTGGGACACCGGGGAGCTGTTTTTT.

The chain couples TRBV5-4 to TRBJ2-7, with 7 bases aligning to TRBD2. Germline values: CDR1 SGHNT, CDR2 YYREEE (reference sequence). V was pared by 0 bases and J by 2 bases, with 2 bases of the junction left unmatched. The CDR3 extends over 14 amino acids. The CDR3 region has the DNA TGTGCCAGCAGCTTGGTGGGAGGGGCCTACGAGCAGTACTTC. Translating it yields CASSLVGGAYEQYF.

This clone has a single count. The chain links TRBV6-5 to TRBJ2-1; D remains unclear. Per the germline V gene, CDR1 is MNHEY and CDR2 is SVGAGI. V was pared by 0 bases and J by 7 bases, with 16 bases between. This CDR3 contains 16 residues. The CDR3 loop is CASSYSLSSLVNEQFF. The CDR3 DNA follows: TGTGCCAGCAGTTACTCCCTCAGTTCTCTCGTGAATGAGCAGTTCTTC.

CDR3 amino acids: CASRRQGMNTGELFF. CDR3 sequence (DNA): TGTGCCAGCAGACGACAGGGGATGAACACCGGGGAGCTGTTTTTT. The chain recombines TRBV5-6 with TRBJ2-2; TRBD1 aligns across 8 bases. V shed 5 bases and J 1 base; nucleotides not matched to a gene: 4. The CDR3 is 15 residues long. Germline V gene lookup returns CDR1 SGHDT and CDR2 YYEEEE.

The chain is built from TRBV7-9 and TRBJ2-1, with D possibly TRBD2 on 5 matching bases. Trimming left V 2 bases short and J 9 bases short, with 8 bases between. This CDR3 region has 12 residues. The germline gives CDR1 SEHNR, CDR2 FQNEAQ (reference sequence). The CDR3 DNA sequence: TGTGCCAGCAGCTTATTGGGGAGTGAGCAGTTCTTC. Residues: CASSLLGSEQFF.

The CDR3 coding sequence is TGTGCCTGGAACCGACTAGCGGGGGGAGTATCAGATACGCAGTATTTT. Translation gives CAWNRLAGGVSDTQYF. The chain has TRBV30 and TRBJ2-3; 13 bases fit TRBD2. This CDR3 has 16 amino acids. In germline, CDR1 is GTSNPN, CDR2 SVGIG (reference sequence). The V segment lost 4 bases and the J segment 4 bases; nucleotides outside the gene matches: 8.

V and J are TRBV29-1 and TRBJ1-1; a possible D gene is TRBD1 (5 bases). The V and J ends lost 3 bases and 1 base respectively, with 6 bases between them. The CDR3 length is 12 residues. Germline lookup yields CDR1 SQVTM and CDR2 ANQGSEA. CDR3 sequence: CSVDRGNTEAFF. CDR3 in DNA: TGCAGCGTTGATAGGGGGAACACTGAAGCTTTCTTT.

This chain connects TRBV6-1 to TRBJ2-2, with D maybe TRBD1 (5 bases). Germline V gives CDR1 MNHNS, CDR2 SASEGT. This CDR3 spans 15 amino acids. Trimming cost V 2 bases and J 4 bases, with 11 bases left between them. DNA of the CDR3: TGTGCCAGCAGTGAACCTGTAGGGGCCACCGGGGAGCTGTTTTTT. Translation gives CASSEPVGATGELFF.

The chain employs TRBV5-1 and TRBJ1-4, with D perhaps matching TRBD1 (5 bases). CDR3 length: 14 residues. Germline V CDR1 and CDR2: SGHRS, YFSETQ. Trimming left V 4 bases short and J 5 bases short, with 12 bases between. CDR3 protein: CASSPPGGNEKLFF. Here the CDR3 DNA reads TGCGCCAGCAGCCCTCCCGGGGGGAATGAAAAACTGTTTTTT.

The chain recombines TRBV10-3 with TRBJ1-6, with 7 bases lining up with TRBD1. The CDR3 runs to 17 residues. The junction had 5 bases not matched to a gene; V was cut back by 3 bases and J by 0 bases. Germline lookup yields CDR1 ENHRY and CDR2 SYGVKD. The CDR3 region is CAISEQGPSSYNSPLHF. DNA for the CDR3: TGTGCCATCAGTGAACAGGGGCCGAGCTCCTATAATTCACCCCTCCACTTT.

This clone occurred a few times. The chain joins TRBV19 to TRBJ1-2, with no clear D. CDR3 length: 14 residues. Germline CDR1 and CDR2: LNHDA and SQIVND (reference sequence). Trimming stripped 0 bases from V and 4 bases from J, with 9 bases between. CDR3 protein: CASSIEGGFYGYTF. DNA for the CDR3: TGTGCCAGTAGTATAGAGGGAGGGTTCTATGGCTACACCTTC. Filled out from reference TRBV19 and TRBJ1-2, the complete variable domain reads DGGITQSPKYLFRKEGQNVTLSCEQNLNHDAMYWYRQDPGQGLRLIYYSQIVNDFQKGDIAEGYSVSREKKESFPLTVTSAQKNPTAFYLCASSIEGGFYGYTFGSGTRLTVV.

The rearrangement links TRBV2 to TRBJ1-2; D is possibly TRBD1 (5 bases). Germline CDR1 and CDR2: SNHLY and FYNNEI. The CDR3 has 14 amino acids. The ends were cut back, 1 base at V and 3 bases at J, with 9 bases in the middle. CDR3 coding DNA: TGTGCCAGCAGTGAAGTAATACAGGACTATGGCTACACCTTC. This codes for CASSEVIQDYGYTF.

The chain has TRBV6-1 and TRBJ2-3; 11 bases line up with TRBD2. Trimming cost V 3 bases and J 0 bases; bases outside gene matches: 5. The CDR3 covers 17 residues. The germline gives CDR1 MNHNS, CDR2 SASEGT. CDR3 sequence reads: CASSDRRLAGSTDTQYF. Written as DNA, the CDR3 is TGTGCCAGCAGTGACCGACGACTAGCGGGGAGCACAGATACGCAGTATTTT.

The V gene is TRBV2, the J gene TRBJ1-2; unclear D gene. The CDR3 totals 13 residues. Germline assignment: CDR1 SNHLY and CDR2 FYNNEI. Trimming left V 1 base short and J 8 bases short, with 11 bases between. The CDR3 is CASSEGPSRGYTF. The CDR3 DNA is TGTGCCAGCAGTGAAGGACCTTCTAGGGGCTACACCTTC.